This T cell receptor (beta chain) was obtained from a study of robustness of blood B and T cell sequencing (dated by TCRdb to the late 2010s). Notes on the research overall: The study aimed to determine how much peripheral blood is needed to reliably characterize an individual's TCRbeta and IgG repertoires. In each of the ten independently drawn blood samples, both the TCRbeta and the IgG repertoires were quantified. As technical replicates, two replicate TCRbeta cDNA libraries were prepared from one shared RNA pool derived from a single 10 ml draw. Overall study results and their limits: The TCRbeta rarefaction curves did not fully level off, which suggests under-sequencing or many low-abundance clonotypes. Combining 3 or 4 tubes (about 26-40 ml blood) brought coverage of the top 10,000 TCRbeta clonotypes close to saturation. Pooling tubes did not increase the overlap of rare TCRbeta clonotypes, which implies that much larger blood volumes would be needed to capture rare TCRbeta clonotypes. Every single 10 ml sample contained the 1,000 most abundant TCRbeta clonotypes from the pooled draws. Because EDTA tubes had to be fractionated immediately, the use of EDTA tubes in multi-site collections was limited. Evidence of cross-contamination, likely resulting from batch processing, was observed in one pair of TCRbeta libraries, and the UMI-sequence pairs shared between the two libraries were removed. Across technical replicate libraries, around 95% of the top 10,000 TCRbeta clonotypes in one library were also found in the other.

On this clonotype itself: Its cognate antigen has yet to be identified. It has no much larger one-base neighbor in the sample; base qualities were not kept.

TCRbeta repertoires were quantified from mRNA rather than genomic DNA, which captures expressed receptors. Without cell sorting, buffy coat leukocytes were collected into Trizol, and RNA was extracted using the Direct-zol RNA MiniPrep Plus kit. To separate plasma, buffy coat and red blood cells, the EDTA blood tubes were centrifuged right away at 4 degrees C. Receptor amplification or capture employed PCR. The sequencer listed for this sample is Illumina MiSeq. cDNA was synthesized with SMARTScribe reverse transcriptase and a 5' template-switch oligo that added a universal priming site. A 12-nucleotide random unique molecular identifier (UMI) was carried by the template-switch oligo, and each cDNA molecule was tagged with this UMI. Chain-specific reverse primers targeted TCRbeta transcripts during reverse transcription. Uracil DNA glycosylase treatment was used to remove residual template-switch adapters, and a Qiagen MinElute kit was used to purify the cDNA. For the first PCR, KAPA HiFi HotStart ReadyMix was used for 23 cycles, with amplification split across four 50 ul reactions containing step-out primers. First-round PCR products were gel-purified before further amplification. Illumina Nextera adapters were attached in a second PCR of 7 to 8 cycles, and the libraries were then purified and pooled. For each TCRbeta molecule, the UMI barcode was captured by a 50-nucleotide 5' read. The authors processed their data as follows. Using the MIGEC toolkit, reads were grouped by UMI into consensus reads. Final reads were produced by merging forward and reverse consensus reads with PEAR. A custom decontamination script removed identical UMI-sequence pairs shared across libraries, treating them as cross-sample contamination. MIGMAP, a wrapper around IgBLAST, was used to carry out V(D)J assignment and CDR3 extraction. TCR clonotypes were defined by identical V gene, J gene and CDR3 amino acid sequence, and CDR1 and CDR2 were left unsequenced. The public reads were quality trimmed at Q25 with fastp and then assembled into clones with MiXCR by TCRdb, keeping productive beta chains. Every distinct CDR3 protein forms one entry, paired with its most common genes and DNA. These V and J calls originate from TCRdb's pipeline instead of the authors' own analysis. The sample table lists around 1,500 distinct CDR3 sequences, around 48% of them with a count of one. The ten top clones hold 38% of the sample.

The CDR3 starts with the cysteine, ends with the phenylalanine, and has 11 residues. The CDR3 DNA has 33 bases and is translated from base 1. CDR1 SEHNR and CDR2 FQNEAQ were looked up in the germline V gene (reference sequence). Trimming takes 8 bases from V and 7 bases from J, and the germline ends sit 9 bases apart. Source material: peripheral blood. This chain joins TRBV7-9 to TRBJ2-1; confidence is insufficient to name the D gene. This receptor was obtained from a human donor in good health. DNA sequence: TGTGCCAGCGGCAATTCAAATGAGCAGTTCTTC. It is translated as CASGNSNEQFF. When the CDR3 is completed using the reference TRBV7-9 and TRBJ2-1 genes on either side, the full variable domain is DTGVSQNPRHKITKRGQNVTFRCDPISEHNRLYWYRQTLGQGPEFLTYFQNEAQLEKSRLLSDRFSAERPKGSFSTLEIQRTEQGDSAMYLCASGNSNEQFFGPGTRLTVL.